A single sample gave rise to the 29 T cell receptor beta chains below, sequenced in a study of cytomegalovirus exposure and HLA in healthy donors. Amplification used 60 Vbeta primers and 13 Jbeta primers. TCRdb's copy holds only in-frame clones and misses some; the assay was immunoSEQ multiplex PCR. Its table lists about 72,000 clones. Sequences were obtained from PBMCs. These TCRs come from a man aged 35 to 55 in good health and CMV-seronegative.

The genes are TRBV19 and TRBJ1-1; D is unresolved. Trimming removed 6 bases at V and 0 bases at J, with 8 bases between. CDR3 size: 13 residues. The germline V gene encodes CDR1 LNHDA and CDR2 SQIVND (reference sequence). The CDR3 region has the DNA TGTGCCAGTAGCTCAGGAATGAACACTGAAGCTTTCTTT. It yields the protein CASSSGMNTEAFF.

The chain combines TRBV6-1 with TRBJ1-1; D not certain. Trimming left V 5 bases short and J 3 bases short, with 13 bases between. The CDR3 loop spans 14 amino acids. Per germline, CDR1 MNHNS and CDR2 SASEGT. CDR3 residues: CASSSIYGDTEAFF. CDR3 DNA sequence: TGTGCCAGCAGTTCAATCTACGGGGACACTGAAGCTTTCTTT.

V and J are TRBV2 and TRBJ1-4; 9 bases are shared with TRBD1. Germline V CDR1 and CDR2: SNHLY, FYNNEI. Trimming at V came to 6 bases and at J to 10 bases, leaving 3 bases not matched to a gene. The CDR3 has 12 amino acids. For the CDR3, the DNA is TGTGCCAGCAGACAGGGGGCCGGAAAACTGTTTTTT. Translating it yields CASRQGAGKLFF.

This sequence joins TRBV5-1 and TRBJ2-3; D gene unclear. The germline CDR1 and CDR2 sequences are SGHRS and YFSETQ. This CDR3 contains 14 residues. V dropped 2 bases and J dropped 4 bases, with 11 bases sitting between them. The CDR3 coding sequence is TGCGCCAGCAGCTTTTTGAGGCCGGCAGATACGCAGTATTTT. Translation gives CASSFLRPADTQYF.

V is TRBV5-1 and J is TRBJ1-1; D not resolved. CDR1 is SGHRS, CDR2 YFSETQ, per germline. The CDR3 length is 13 residues. Trimming left V 2 bases short and J 5 bases short, with 10 bases between. The CDR3, as DNA: TGCGCCAGCAGCTTCCCGCCGGGGACTGAAGCTTTCTTT. Encoded protein: CASSFPPGTEAFF.

The genes are TRBV11-2 and TRBJ2-7; a possible D gene is TRBD2 (5 bases). Germline V gene lookup returns CDR1 SGHAT and CDR2 FQNNGV. V was pared by 6 bases and J by 9 bases, with 24 bases between. CDR3 length: 15 residues. The CDR3 region is CASRPVGLRPPWQYF. The CDR3 nucleotides read TGTGCCAGCAGACCTGTCGGACTTCGCCCCCCGTGGCAGTACTTC.

Here the CDR3 reads CASSNRGSYGYTF. The CDR3 DNA follows: TGTGCCAGCAGTAACAGGGGTTCCTATGGCTACACCTTC. The chain combines TRBV27 with TRBJ1-2, with 7 bases matching TRBD1. Germline V CDR1 and CDR2: MNHEY, SMNVEV (reference sequence). J gave up 4 bases and V 5 bases, and 4 bases lay outside the gene matches. The CDR3 loop spans 13 amino acids.

V and J are TRBV2 and TRBJ2-7; TRBD2 matches at 13 bases. The CDR3 runs 15 residues. The J segment lost 2 bases and the V segment lost 4 bases, leaving 2 bases of the junction unmatched. Per germline, CDR1 SNHLY and CDR2 FYNNEI. This CDR3 reads CASSVLAGGPYEQYF. CDR3 in DNA: TGTGCCAGCAGTGTACTAGCGGGGGGGCCCTACGAGCAGTACTTC.

This sequence joins TRBV7-9 and TRBJ1-6; 8 bases line up with TRBD1. This CDR3 spans 14 amino acids. Germline CDR1 and CDR2: SEHNR and FQNEAQ (reference sequence). V was pared by 1 base and J by 10 bases, with 3 bases of the junction left unmatched. CDR3 DNA sequence: TGTGCCAGCAGCTTAGGACAGGGGAAATCACCCCTCCACTTT. It encodes CASSLGQGKSPLHF.

This chain joins TRBV2 and TRBJ2-5, with TRBD1 identical over 12 bases. Germline trimming cut 4 bases from V and 5 bases from J; bases unmatched to any gene: 8. Per the germline V gene, CDR1 is SNHLY and CDR2 is FYNNEI. The CDR3 length is 16 residues. Here the CDR3 DNA reads TGTGCCAGCAGTGTTTTTGGGACAGGGGGCCGGGAGACCCAGTACTTC. It is translated as CASSVFGTGGRETQYF.

This chain joins TRBV28 and TRBJ1-4; 9 nucleotides line up with TRBD1. The trim removed 5 bases at V and 10 bases at J, leaving 17 bases unmatched. The CDR3 runs to 17 residues. Per germline, CDR1 MDHEN and CDR2 SYDVKM. CDR3 sequence reads: CASSLTTGTGSTRKLFF. CDR3 DNA sequence: TGTGCCAGCAGTCTCACCACCGGGACAGGGTCCACCCGAAAACTGTTTTTT.

The chain has TRBV6-5 and TRBJ1-2, with D perhaps TRBD1 (5 bases). Trimming removed 2 bases at V and 4 bases at J, with 14 bases between. Germline V CDR1 and CDR2: MNHEY, SVGAGI. CDR3 size: 15 residues. The CDR3 is CASSYRGGGTYGYTF. CDR3 bases: TGTGCCAGCAGTTACCGTGGGGGGGGGACCTATGGCTACACCTTC.

V gene TRBV19 combines with J gene TRBJ2-7; the match to TRBD2 covers 8 bases. The CDR3 spans 15 residues. The V gene end was trimmed by 4 bases and the J gene end by 8 bases; junction bases not matched to a gene: 13. In germline, CDR1 is LNHDA, CDR2 SQIVND (reference sequence). In nucleotides, the CDR3 is TGTGCCAGTAGTACCCGCTCCGATAGCGGGGTAAAGCAGTACTTC. Its translation: CASSTRSDSGVKQYF.

According to its frequency, this clone is medium-sized. This chain uses TRBV2 with TRBJ1-4, with no clear D. Trimming removed 2 bases at V and 7 bases at J, with 17 bases between. The germline V gene encodes CDR1 SNHLY and CDR2 FYNNEI. The CDR3 extends over 16 amino acids. The CDR3 is CASSEMSIGLSEKLFF. The CDR3 DNA reads TGTGCCAGCAGTGAAATGTCGATTGGTTTGAGTGAAAAACTGTTTTTT.

The chain recombines TRBV7-6 with TRBJ2-5; 7 positions agree with TRBD1. From germline, CDR1 is SGHVS and CDR2 FNYEAQ. This CDR3 spans 18 amino acids. The ends lost 4 bases at V and 1 base at J; junction bases unmatched: 15. In DNA, the CDR3 is TGTGCCAGCAGCTATGTTTGGGGGACAGCCTCCGCCCAAGAGACCCAGTACTTC. It yields the protein CASSYVWGTASAQETQYF.

The chain is built from TRBV2 and TRBJ1-6; the match to TRBD1 covers 9 bases. Germline V gives CDR1 SNHLY, CDR2 FYNNEI. The CDR3 consists of 20 residues. The junction had 15 bases not matched to a gene; V was cut back by 0 bases and J by 6 bases. CDR3 coding DNA: TGTGCCAGCAGTGAAGCTTGGTATCGGGACAGGGATGGCGCTAATTCACCCCTCCACTTT. Amino acids: CASSEAWYRDRDGANSPLHF.

The rearrangement uses TRBV18 and TRBJ1-5; 7 nucleotides agree with TRBD1. The germline V gene has CDR1 KGHSH and CDR2 LQKENI. V lost 4 bases, J lost 4 bases, and 7 bases stayed unmatched. The CDR3 spans 15 residues. The DNA for the CDR3 is TGTGCCAGCTCACGTGGGACAGTGGAAAATCAGCCCCAGCATTTT. Amino acid sequence: CASSRGTVENQPQHF.

The chain employs TRBV7-2 and TRBJ2-7; 9 positions agree with TRBD1. V was pared by 1 base and J by 3 bases, with 4 bases of the junction left unmatched. The CDR3 is 15 amino acids. Germline V gives CDR1 SGHTA, CDR2 FQGNSA. The CDR3 bases are TGTGCCAGCAGCTTAGTCGGGACAGGGTTCTACGAGCAGTACTTC. It yields the protein CASSLVGTGFYEQYF.

The chain carries TRBV28 and TRBJ2-1; a possible D gene is TRBD2 (7 bases). CDR1 and CDR2 (germline): MDHEN, SYDVKM. V lost 3 bases, J lost 7 bases, and 13 bases lay in between. The CDR3 loop spans 14 amino acids. The CDR3 DNA follows: TGTGCCAGCAGTTTCGGGGGGCGGCGAAATGAGCAGTTCTTC. This gives the protein CASSFGGRRNEQFF.

The J gene is TRBJ2-7, the V gene TRBV6-5; 7 bases line up with TRBD1. With V trimmed by 8 bases and J by 0 bases, 7 bases remained unmatched. Per the germline V gene, CDR1 is MNHEY and CDR2 is SVGAGI. The CDR3 is 14 amino acids. CDR3 amino acids: CASGRAGGSYEQYF. The CDR3 DNA reads as TGTGCCAGCGGAAGGGCAGGGGGCTCCTACGAGCAGTACTTC.

The V call is TRBV6-6, the J call TRBJ2-5; D perhaps matches TRBD1 (6 bases). Germline values: CDR1 MNHNY, CDR2 SVGAGI (reference sequence). This CDR3 region has 14 residues. Trimming pared 2 bases from V and 2 bases from J, leaving 9 bases between. CDR3: CASSYQGIQETQYF. CDR3 DNA: TGTGCCAGCAGTTACCAGGGGATACAAGAGACCCAGTACTTC.

The rearrangement uses TRBV5-1 and TRBJ2-5; 11 bases map to TRBD2. Per the germline V gene, CDR1 is SGHRS and CDR2 is YFSETQ. V lost 1 base and J lost 0; bases outside the gene matches: 8. The CDR3 loop spans 18 amino acids. CDR3 sequence (DNA): TGCGCCAGCAGCTTGTTGTTAGCGGGGGGGCCAGACCAAGAGACCCAGTACTTC. This gives the protein CASSLLLAGGPDQETQYF.

J is TRBJ1-6 and V is TRBV19, with 11 nucleotides matching TRBD1. In germline, CDR1 is LNHDA, CDR2 SQIVND (reference sequence). The CDR3 has 14 residues. J was trimmed by 9 bases and V by 7 bases; bases with no gene match: 5. The CDR3 nucleotides read TGTGCCAGTACCCTGGGACAGGGGGTTTCACCCCTCCACTTT. Its protein product is CASTLGQGVSPLHF. Combining the CDR3 with reference TRBV19 and TRBJ1-6 gives the whole variable domain DGGITQSPKYLFRKEGQNVTLSCEQNLNHDAMYWYRQDPGQGLRLIYYSQIVNDFQKGDIAEGYSVSREKKESFPLTVTSAQKNPTAFYLCASTLGQGVSPLHFGNGTRLTVT.

The chain employs TRBV5-6 and TRBJ1-5, with TRBD1 as a possible D gene (5 bases). V lost 0 bases to trimming and J lost 5 bases, with 9 bases between them. The V gene's germline CDR1 is SGHDT and CDR2 YYEEEE. This CDR3 comprises 14 residues. CDR3 region: CASSLGTLDQPQHF. For the CDR3, the DNA is TGTGCCAGCAGCTTGGGGACATTAGATCAGCCCCAGCATTTT.

The chain joins TRBV7-9 to TRBJ2-1; D uncertain. The CDR3 is 14 residues long. Trimming took 1 base from V and 1 from J, leaving 5 bases between them. Germline values: CDR1 SEHNR, CDR2 FQNEAQ (reference sequence). The CDR3: CASSLGGSYNEQFF. The CDR3 DNA reads TGTGCCAGCAGCTTAGGAGGATCCTACAATGAGCAGTTCTTC.

The CDR3 DNA sequence: TGCAGTGCTCGGACTGGCTACGAGCAGTACTTC. Translated, it gives CSARTGYEQYF. The genes are TRBV20-1 and TRBJ2-7; D may be TRBD2 (5 bases). Trimming pared 5 bases from V and 3 bases from J, leaving 8 bases between. The CDR3 sequence is 11 residues long. Germline CDR1 and CDR2: DFQATT and SNEGSKA (reference sequence).

The chain uses TRBV7-9 and TRBJ1-2; D might be TRBD1 (6 bases). The CDR3 consists of 14 residues. CDR1 is SEHNR and CDR2 is FQNEAQ in the germline V gene (reference sequence). V lost 5 bases and J 7 bases, leaving 17 bases between the germline ends. The CDR3 DNA follows: TGTGCCAGCAGCACCGGACAGTTCCGGGGTGGCTACACCTTC. As protein: CASSTGQFRGGYTF.

The CDR3 sequence: CASSPRRGTEQFF. The CDR3 coding sequence is TGTGCCAGTAGTCCCCGGCGCGGAACCGAGCAGTTCTTC. This chain uses TRBV19 with TRBJ2-1, with no clear D. The V end was cut by 5 bases, the J end by 10 bases, with 15 bases between. The germline CDR1 and CDR2 sequences are LNHDA and SQIVND (reference sequence). The CDR3 loop spans 13 amino acids.

The rearrangement uses TRBV5-1 and TRBJ2-3; weak D call: TRBD1 (5 bases). Germline lookup yields CDR1 SGHRS and CDR2 YFSETQ. The CDR3 runs to 14 residues. Deletions cut 0 bases from V and 4 bases from J, with 9 bases between. The chain's CDR3 is CASSLEGFPDTQYF. The CDR3 coding sequence is TGCGCCAGCAGCTTGGAGGGGTTCCCAGATACGCAGTATTTT.